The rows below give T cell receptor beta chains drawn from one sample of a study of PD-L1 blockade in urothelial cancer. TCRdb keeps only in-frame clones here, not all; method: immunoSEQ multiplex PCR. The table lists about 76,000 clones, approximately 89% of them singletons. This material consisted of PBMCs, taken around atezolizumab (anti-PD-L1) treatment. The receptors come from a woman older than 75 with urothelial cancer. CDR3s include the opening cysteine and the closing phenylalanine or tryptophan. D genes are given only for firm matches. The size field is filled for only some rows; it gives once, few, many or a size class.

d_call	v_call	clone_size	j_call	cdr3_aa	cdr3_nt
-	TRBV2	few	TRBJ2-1	CASSSWQFNEQFF	TGTGCCAGCAGCTCCTGGCAGTTCAATGAGCAGTTCTTC
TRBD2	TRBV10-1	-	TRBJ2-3	CASSLAGATDTQYF	TGCGCCAGCAGTTTAGCGGGAGCAACAGATACGCAGTATTTT
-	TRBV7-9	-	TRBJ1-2	CASSLALAGAGYTF	TGTGCCAGCAGCTTAGCGCTTGCAGGGGCGGGCTACACCTTC
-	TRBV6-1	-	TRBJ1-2	CASSETAGTYGYTF	TGTGCCAGCAGTGAAACGGCAGGCACCTATGGCTACACCTTC
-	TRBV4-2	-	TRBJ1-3	CASSQVSGDGNTIYF	TGTGCCAGCAGCCAAGTGTCAGGGGATGGAAACACCATATATTTT
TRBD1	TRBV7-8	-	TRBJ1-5	CASSARDRLYQPQHF	TGTGCCAGCAGCGCCCGGGACAGGCTATATCAGCCCCAGCATTTT
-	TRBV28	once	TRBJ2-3	CATIDSYASTDTQYF	TGTGCCACCATAGACAGTTACGCAAGCACAGATACGCAGTATTTT
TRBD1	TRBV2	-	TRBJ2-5	CASSKDRAKQETQYF	TGTGCCAGCAGTAAGGACAGGGCTAAGCAAGAGACCCAGTACTTC
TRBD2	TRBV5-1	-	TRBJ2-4	CASSLLAGASKNIQYF	TGCGCCAGCAGCCTCTTAGCGGGAGCGAGCAAAAACATTCAGTACTTC
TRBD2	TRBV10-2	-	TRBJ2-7	CASSDSSGAYEQYF	TGCGCCAGCAGTGATTCTAGCGGAGCCTACGAGCAGTACTTC
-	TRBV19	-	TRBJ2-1	CASSRAGLVLPEQFF	TGTGCCAGTAGTAGGGCAGGGTTAGTTCTACCCGAGCAGTTCTTC
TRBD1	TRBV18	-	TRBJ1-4	CASSPTGGAELFF	TGTGCCAGCTCACCGACAGGGGGCGCAGAACTGTTTTTT
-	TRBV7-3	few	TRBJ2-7	CASSLTSQDSVAEYYEQYF	TGTGCCAGCAGCTTAACTTCCCAAGACTCGGTAGCGGAGTACTACGAGCAGTACTTC
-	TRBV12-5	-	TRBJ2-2	CASGLLPTGELFF	TGTGCTAGTGGTTTGCTACCCACCGGGGAGCTGTTTTTT
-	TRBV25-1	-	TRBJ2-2	CASSDYNRASGELFF	TGTGCCAGCAGTGATTATAACAGGGCTTCCGGGGAGCTGTTTTTT
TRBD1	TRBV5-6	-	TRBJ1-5	CASSSQGVDNQPQHF	TGTGCCAGCAGCAGCCAGGGGGTCGACAATCAGCCCCAGCATTTT
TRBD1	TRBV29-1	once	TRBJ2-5	CSARGQQETQYF	TGCAGCGCCAGGGGACAGCAAGAGACCCAGTACTTC
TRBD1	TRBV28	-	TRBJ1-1	CASSPNRGQEDEAFF	TGTGCCAGCAGTCCGAACAGGGGGCAAGAGGATGAAGCTTTCTTT
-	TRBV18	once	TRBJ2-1	CASSALKRTNNEQFF	TGTGCCAGCTCAGCACTTAAGCGGACGAACAATGAGCAGTTCTTC
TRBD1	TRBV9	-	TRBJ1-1	CASSGTGVEAFF	TGTGCCAGCAGCGGGACAGGAGTTGAAGCTTTCTTT
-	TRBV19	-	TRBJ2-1	CATRSTGYLQFF	TGTGCCACTAGAAGCACAGGGTATTTGCAGTTCTTC
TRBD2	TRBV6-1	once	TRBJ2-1	CASSQREGRNNEQFF	TGTGCCAGCAGTCAACGGGAGGGCCGTAACAATGAGCAGTTCTTC
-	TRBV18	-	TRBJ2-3	CASSPGPNADTQYF	TGTGCCAGCTCACCGGGGCCGAACGCAGATACGCAGTATTTT
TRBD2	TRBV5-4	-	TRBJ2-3	CASSTRREVTDTQYF	TGTGCCAGCAGCACTCGGCGGGAGGTTACAGATACGCAGTATTTT
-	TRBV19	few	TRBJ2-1	CASTTSWIDNEQFF	TGTGCCAGTACAACTAGCTGGATCGACAATGAGCAGTTCTTC
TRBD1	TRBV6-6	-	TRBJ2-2	CASSPGTGGTGELFF	TGTGCCAGCAGTCCCGGGACAGGGGGCACCGGGGAGCTGTTTTTT
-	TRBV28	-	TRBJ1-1	CASSLVQGGTEAFF	TGTGCCAGCAGCCTCGTTCAGGGTGGCACTGAAGCTTTCTTT
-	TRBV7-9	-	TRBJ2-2	CASSSGDVNGELFF	TGTGCCAGCAGCTCGGGGGACGTAAACGGGGAGCTGTTTTTT
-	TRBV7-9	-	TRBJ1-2	CASSLTAANYGYTF	TGTGCCAGCAGCTTGACAGCTGCTAACTATGGCTACACCTTC
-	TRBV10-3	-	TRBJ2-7	CAISGATTEQYF	TGTGCCATCAGTGGGGCAACAACCGAGCAGTACTTC
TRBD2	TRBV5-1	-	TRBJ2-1	CASSLLAGGPGEQFF	TGCGCCAGCAGCTTGCTAGCGGGAGGGCCAGGTGAGCAGTTCTTC
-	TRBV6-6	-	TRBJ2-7	CASSYSRDFAYEQYF	TGTGCCAGCAGTTACTCCCGGGACTTTGCCTACGAGCAGTACTTC
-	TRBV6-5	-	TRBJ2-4	CASSLRSGWENIQYF	TGTGCCAGCAGTCTCAGGAGCGGGTGGGAGAACATTCAGTACTTC
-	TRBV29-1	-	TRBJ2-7	CSGSQGYEQYF	TGCAGCGGATCACAGGGCTACGAGCAGTACTTC
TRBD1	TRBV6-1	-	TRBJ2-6	CASSASQGDRAFSGANVLTF	TGTGCCAGCAGTGCCTCCCAGGGGGACAGGGCGTTCTCTGGGGCCAACGTCCTGACTTTC
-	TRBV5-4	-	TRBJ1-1	CASSLWAGSEAFF	TGTGCCAGCAGCTTGTGGGCAGGCTCTGAAGCTTTCTTT
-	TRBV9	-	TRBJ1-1	CASSVGTVNTEAFF	TGTGCCAGCAGCGTAGGGACAGTTAACACTGAAGCTTTCTTT
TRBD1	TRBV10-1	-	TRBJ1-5	CASSRPRQGLLGQPQHF	TGCGCCAGCAGTAGACCCAGACAGGGGTTACTAGGTCAGCCCCAGCATTTT
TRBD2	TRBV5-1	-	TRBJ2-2	CASSSGLAGGKNTGELFF	TGCGCCAGCAGCTCGGGACTAGCGGGAGGAAAAAACACCGGGGAGCTGTTTTTT
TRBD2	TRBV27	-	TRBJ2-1	CASSSIAGPAGEQFF	TGTGCCAGCAGCTCGATAGCGGGACCTGCCGGTGAGCAGTTCTTC
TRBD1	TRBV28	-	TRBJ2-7	CASSQGGLRDEQYF	TGTGCCAGCAGTCAAGGGGGCCTGAGGGACGAGCAGTACTTC
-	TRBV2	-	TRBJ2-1	CASSGGTLVGEQFF	TGTGCCAGCAGTGGCGGGACTCTAGTCGGTGAGCAGTTCTTC
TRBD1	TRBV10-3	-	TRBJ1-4	CAADRSGEKLFF	TGTGCCGCGGACAGGTCAGGTGAAAAACTGTTTTTT
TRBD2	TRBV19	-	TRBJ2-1	CASATSGRFGEQFF	TGTGCCAGCGCGACTAGCGGGAGATTTGGTGAGCAGTTCTTC
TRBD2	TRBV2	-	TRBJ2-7	CASRMTSGYEQYF	TGTGCCAGCAGAATGACTAGCGGCTACGAGCAGTACTTC